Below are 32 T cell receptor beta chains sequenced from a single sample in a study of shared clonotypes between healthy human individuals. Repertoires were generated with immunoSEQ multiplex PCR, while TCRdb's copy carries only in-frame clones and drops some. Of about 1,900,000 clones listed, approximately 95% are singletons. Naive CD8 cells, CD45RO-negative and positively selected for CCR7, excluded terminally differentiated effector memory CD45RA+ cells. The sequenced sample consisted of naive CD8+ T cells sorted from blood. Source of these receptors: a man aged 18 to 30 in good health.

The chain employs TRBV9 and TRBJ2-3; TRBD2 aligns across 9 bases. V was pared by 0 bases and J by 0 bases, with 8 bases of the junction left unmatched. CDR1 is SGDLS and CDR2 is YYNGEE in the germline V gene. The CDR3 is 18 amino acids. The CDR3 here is CASSVEVSGGLSTDTQYF. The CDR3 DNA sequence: TGTGCCAGCAGCGTAGAAGTCAGCGGGGGGCTGAGCACAGATACGCAGTATTTT. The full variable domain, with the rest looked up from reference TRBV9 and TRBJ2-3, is DSGVTQTPKHLITATGQRVTLRCSPRSGDLSVYWYQQSLDQGLQFLIQYYNGEERAKGNILERFSAQQFPDLHSELNLSSLELGDSALYFCASSVEVSGGLSTDTQYFGPGTRLTVL.

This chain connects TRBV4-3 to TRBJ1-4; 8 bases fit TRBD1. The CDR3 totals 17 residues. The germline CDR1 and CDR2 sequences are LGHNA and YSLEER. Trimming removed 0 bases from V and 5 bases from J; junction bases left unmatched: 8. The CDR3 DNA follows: TGCGCCAGCAGCCAAGATCAACAACAGGGGGAAAATGAAAAACTGTTTTTT. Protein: CASSQDQQQGENEKLFF.

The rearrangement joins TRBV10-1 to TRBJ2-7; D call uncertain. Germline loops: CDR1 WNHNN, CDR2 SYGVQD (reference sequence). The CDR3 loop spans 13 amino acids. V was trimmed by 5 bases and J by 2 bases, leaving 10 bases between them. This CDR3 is CASSPGRTYEQYF. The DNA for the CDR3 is TGCGCCAGCAGTCCCGGACGTACCTACGAGCAGTACTTC.

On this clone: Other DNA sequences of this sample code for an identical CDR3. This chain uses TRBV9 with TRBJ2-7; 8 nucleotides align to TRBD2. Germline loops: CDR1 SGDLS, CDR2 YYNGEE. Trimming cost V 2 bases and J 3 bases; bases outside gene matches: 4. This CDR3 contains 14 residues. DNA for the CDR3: TGTGCCAGCAGCGTTGGAACTAGCGGCTACGAGCAGTACTTC. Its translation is CASSVGTSGYEQYF.

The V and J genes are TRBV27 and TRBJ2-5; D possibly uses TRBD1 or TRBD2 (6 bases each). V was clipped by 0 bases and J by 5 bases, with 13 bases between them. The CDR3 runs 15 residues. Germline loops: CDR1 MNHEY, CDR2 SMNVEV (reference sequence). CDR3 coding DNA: TGTGCCAGCAGTTTATCGAGGGGGGTGTTCGAGACCCAGTACTTC. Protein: CASSLSRGVFETQYF.

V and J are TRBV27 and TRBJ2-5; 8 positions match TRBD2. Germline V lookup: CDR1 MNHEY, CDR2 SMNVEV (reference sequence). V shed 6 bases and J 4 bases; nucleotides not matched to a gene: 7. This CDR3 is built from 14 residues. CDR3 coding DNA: TGTGCCAGCAGCGGCGGGGGGCGAAGAGAGACCCAGTACTTC. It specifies CASSGGGRRETQYF.

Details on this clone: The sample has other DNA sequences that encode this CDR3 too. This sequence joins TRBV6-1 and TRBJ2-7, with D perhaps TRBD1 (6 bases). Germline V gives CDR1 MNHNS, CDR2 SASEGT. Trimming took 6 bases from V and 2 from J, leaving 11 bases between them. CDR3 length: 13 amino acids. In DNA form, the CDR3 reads TGTGCCAGCAGCGATAGGACAGCCTACGAGCAGTACTTC. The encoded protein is CASSDRTAYEQYF.

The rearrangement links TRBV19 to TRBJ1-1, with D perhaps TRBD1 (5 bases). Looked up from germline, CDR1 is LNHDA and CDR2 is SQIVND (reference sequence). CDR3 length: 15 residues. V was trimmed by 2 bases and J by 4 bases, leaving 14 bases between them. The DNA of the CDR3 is TGTGCCAGTAGTATAACTGGGGGGGAGTCCACTGAAGCTTTCTTT. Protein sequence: CASSITGGESTEAFF.

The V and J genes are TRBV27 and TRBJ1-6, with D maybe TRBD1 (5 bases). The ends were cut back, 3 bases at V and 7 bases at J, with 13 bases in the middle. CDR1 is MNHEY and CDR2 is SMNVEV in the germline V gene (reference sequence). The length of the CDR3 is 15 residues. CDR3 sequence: CASSLGKGTNSPLHF. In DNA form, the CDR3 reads TGTGCCAGCAGTTTGGGAAAAGGGACCAATTCACCCCTCCACTTT.

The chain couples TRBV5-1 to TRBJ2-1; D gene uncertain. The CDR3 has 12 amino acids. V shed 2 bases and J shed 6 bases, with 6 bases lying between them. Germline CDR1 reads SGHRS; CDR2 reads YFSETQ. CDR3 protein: CASSFGINEQFF. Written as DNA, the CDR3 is TGCGCCAGCAGCTTTGGGATCAATGAGCAGTTCTTC.

CDR3 protein: CASSPLAGPFGAGELFF. In DNA, the CDR3 is TGTGCCAGCAGTCCGCTAGCGGGGCCATTTGGCGCCGGGGAGCTGTTTTTT. This rearrangement joins TRBV27 to TRBJ2-2; 9 positions match TRBD2. The CDR3 is 17 residues long. V gave up 5 bases and J gave up 6 bases; unmatched junction bases: 13. The germline gives CDR1 MNHEY, CDR2 SMNVEV (reference sequence).

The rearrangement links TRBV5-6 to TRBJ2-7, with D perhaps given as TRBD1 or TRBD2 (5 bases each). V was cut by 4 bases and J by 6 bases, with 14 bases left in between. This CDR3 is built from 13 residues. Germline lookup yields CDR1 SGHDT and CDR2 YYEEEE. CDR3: CASSQGPLVEQYF. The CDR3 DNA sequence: TGTGCCAGCAGCCAGGGACCCCTGGTCGAGCAGTACTTC. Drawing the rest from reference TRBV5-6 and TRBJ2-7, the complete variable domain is DAGVTQSPTHLIKTRGQQVTLRCSPKSGHDTVSWYQQALGQGPQFIFQYYEEEERQRGNFPDRFSGHQFPNYSSELNVNALLLGDSALYLCASSQGPLVEQYFGPGTRLTVT.

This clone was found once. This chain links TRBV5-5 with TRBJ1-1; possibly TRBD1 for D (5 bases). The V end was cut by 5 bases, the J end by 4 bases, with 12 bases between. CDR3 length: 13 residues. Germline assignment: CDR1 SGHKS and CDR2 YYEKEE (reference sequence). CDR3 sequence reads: CASRDPGSTEAFF. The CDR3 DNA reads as TGTGCCAGCAGGGATCCAGGGTCCACTGAAGCTTTCTTT.

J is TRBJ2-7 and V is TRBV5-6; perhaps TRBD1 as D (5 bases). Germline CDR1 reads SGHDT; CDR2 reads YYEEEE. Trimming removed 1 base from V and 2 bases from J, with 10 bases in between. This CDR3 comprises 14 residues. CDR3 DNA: TGTGCCAGCAGCTTGCTCATGACAGCCTACGAGCAGTACTTC. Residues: CASSLLMTAYEQYF. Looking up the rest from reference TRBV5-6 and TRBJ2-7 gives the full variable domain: DAGVTQSPTHLIKTRGQQVTLRCSPKSGHDTVSWYQQALGQGPQFIFQYYEEEERQRGNFPDRFSGHQFPNYSSELNVNALLLGDSALYLCASSLLMTAYEQYFGPGTRLTVT.

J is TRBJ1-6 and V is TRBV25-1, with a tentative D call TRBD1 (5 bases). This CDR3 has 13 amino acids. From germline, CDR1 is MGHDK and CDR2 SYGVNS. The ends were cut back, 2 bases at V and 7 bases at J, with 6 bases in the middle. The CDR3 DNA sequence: TGTGCCAGCAGTGAAGGGGGGAATTCACCCCTCCACTTT. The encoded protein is CASSEGGNSPLHF.

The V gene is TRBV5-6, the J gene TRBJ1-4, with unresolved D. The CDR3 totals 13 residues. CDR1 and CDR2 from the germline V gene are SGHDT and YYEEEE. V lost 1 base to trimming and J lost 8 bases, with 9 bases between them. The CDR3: CASSLQTEEKLFF. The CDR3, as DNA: TGTGCCAGCAGCTTGCAGACGGAGGAAAAACTGTTTTTT.

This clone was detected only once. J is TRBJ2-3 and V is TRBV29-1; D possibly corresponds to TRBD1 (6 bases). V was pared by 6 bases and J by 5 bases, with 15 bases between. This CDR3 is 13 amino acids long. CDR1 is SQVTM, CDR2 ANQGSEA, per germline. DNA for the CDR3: TGCAGCGTCCGGGCAGGGGAAAGAGATACGCAGTATTTT. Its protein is CSVRAGERDTQYF.

In DNA, the CDR3 is TGTGCCAGCAGTTTATCAAACCCGGGACAGGGGACGGGGACTGAAGCTTTCTTT. The encoded protein is CASSLSNPGQGTGTEAFF. V and J are TRBV27 and TRBJ1-1; TRBD1 agrees at 10 bases. Germline V lookup: CDR1 MNHEY, CDR2 SMNVEV (reference sequence). With 0 bases clipped from V and 5 bases from J, the junction kept 12 bases outside the gene matches. This CDR3 has 18 residues.

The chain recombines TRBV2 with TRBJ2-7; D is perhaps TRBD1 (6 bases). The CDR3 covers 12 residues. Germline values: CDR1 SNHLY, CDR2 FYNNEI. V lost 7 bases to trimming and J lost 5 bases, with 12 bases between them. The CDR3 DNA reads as TGTGCCAGCATTGGGGGCGGCGACGAGCAGTACTTC. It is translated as CASIGGGDEQYF.

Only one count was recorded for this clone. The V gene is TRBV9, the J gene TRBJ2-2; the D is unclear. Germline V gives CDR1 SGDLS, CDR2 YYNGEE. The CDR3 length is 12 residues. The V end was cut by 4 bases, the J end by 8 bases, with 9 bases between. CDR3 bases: TGTGCCAGCAGCCAATTGTTGGGGGAGCTGTTTTTT. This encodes CASSQLLGELFF.

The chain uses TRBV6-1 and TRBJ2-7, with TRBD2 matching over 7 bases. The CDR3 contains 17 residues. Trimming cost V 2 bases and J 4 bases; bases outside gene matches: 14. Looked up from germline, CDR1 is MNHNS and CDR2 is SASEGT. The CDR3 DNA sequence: TGTGCCAGCAGTGAACCCAGAGGCGGCAGCGGGATGTACGAGCAGTACTTC. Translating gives CASSEPRGGSGMYEQYF.

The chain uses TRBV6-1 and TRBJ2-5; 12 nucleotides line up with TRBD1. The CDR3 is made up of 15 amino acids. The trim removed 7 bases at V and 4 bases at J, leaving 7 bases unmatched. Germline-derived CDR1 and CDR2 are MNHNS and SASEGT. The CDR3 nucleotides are TGTGCCAGCACCGGATGGGACAGGGGGCGAGAGACCCAGTACTTC. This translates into CASTGWDRGRETQYF.

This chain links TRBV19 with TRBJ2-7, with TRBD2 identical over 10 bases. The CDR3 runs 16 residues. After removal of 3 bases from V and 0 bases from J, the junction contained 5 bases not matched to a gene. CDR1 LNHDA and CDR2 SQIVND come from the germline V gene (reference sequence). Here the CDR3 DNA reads TGTGCCAGTAGTATCCTAGCGGGAGAGGGCTCCTACGAGCAGTACTTC. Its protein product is CASSILAGEGSYEQYF.

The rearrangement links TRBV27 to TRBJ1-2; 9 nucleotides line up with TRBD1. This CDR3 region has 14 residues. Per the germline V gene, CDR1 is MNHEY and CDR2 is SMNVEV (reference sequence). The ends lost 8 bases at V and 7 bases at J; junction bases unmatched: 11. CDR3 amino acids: CASGTPGQGIGYTF. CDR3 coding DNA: TGTGCCAGCGGTACACCGGGACAGGGAATTGGCTACACCTTC.

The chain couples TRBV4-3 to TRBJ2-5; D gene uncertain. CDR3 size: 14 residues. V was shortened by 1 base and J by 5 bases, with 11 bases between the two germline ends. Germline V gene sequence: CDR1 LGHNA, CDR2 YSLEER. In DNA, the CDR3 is TGCGCCAGCAGCCAAGGGGAAGGGCGGGAGACCCAGTACTTC. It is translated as CASSQGEGRETQYF.

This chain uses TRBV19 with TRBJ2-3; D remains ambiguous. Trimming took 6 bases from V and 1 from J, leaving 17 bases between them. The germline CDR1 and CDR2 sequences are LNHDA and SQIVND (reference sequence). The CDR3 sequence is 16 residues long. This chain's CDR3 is CASSTPAEARTDTQYF. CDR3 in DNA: TGTGCCAGTAGCACCCCGGCGGAAGCTCGCACAGATACGCAGTATTTT.

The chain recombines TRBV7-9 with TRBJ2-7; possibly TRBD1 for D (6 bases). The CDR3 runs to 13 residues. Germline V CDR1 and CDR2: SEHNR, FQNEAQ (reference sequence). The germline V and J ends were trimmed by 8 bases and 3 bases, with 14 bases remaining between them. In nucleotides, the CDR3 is TGTGCCAGCGCCCCGTTAGGGGGCTACGAGCAGTACTTC. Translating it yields CASAPLGGYEQYF.

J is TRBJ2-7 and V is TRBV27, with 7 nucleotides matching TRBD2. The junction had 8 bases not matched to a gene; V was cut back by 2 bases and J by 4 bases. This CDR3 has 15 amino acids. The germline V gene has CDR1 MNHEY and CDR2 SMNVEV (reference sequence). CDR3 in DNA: TGTGCCAGCAGTTTACAGTACGCGGGAGTATACGAGCAGTACTTC. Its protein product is CASSLQYAGVYEQYF.

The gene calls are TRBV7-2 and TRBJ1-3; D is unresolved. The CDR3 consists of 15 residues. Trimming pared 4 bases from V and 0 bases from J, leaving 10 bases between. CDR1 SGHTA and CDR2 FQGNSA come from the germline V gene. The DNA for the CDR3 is TGTGCCAGCAGCTCCGAGCTTTTCTCTGGAAACACCATATATTTT. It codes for CASSSELFSGNTIYF.

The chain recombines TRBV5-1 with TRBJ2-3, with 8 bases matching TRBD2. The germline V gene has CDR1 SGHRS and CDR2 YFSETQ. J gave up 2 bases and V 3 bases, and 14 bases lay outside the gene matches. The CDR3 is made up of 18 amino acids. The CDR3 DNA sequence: TGCGCCAGCAGCTATCTAGCGGGCTGGAGCGGGGCCACAGATACGCAGTATTTT. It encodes CASSYLAGWSGATDTQYF.

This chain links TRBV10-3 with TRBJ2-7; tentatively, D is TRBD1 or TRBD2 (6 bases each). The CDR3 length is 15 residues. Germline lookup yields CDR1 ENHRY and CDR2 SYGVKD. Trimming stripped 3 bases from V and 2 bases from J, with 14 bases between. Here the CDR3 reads CAISDSEGGPYEQYF. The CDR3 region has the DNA TGTGCCATCAGTGACTCAGAGGGGGGTCCCTACGAGCAGTACTTC.

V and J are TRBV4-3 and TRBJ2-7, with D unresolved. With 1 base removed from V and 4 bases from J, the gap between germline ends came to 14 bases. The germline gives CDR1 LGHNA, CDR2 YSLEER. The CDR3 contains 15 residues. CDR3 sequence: CASSQGTSTIYEQYF. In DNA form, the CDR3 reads TGCGCCAGCAGCCAAGGGACCTCCACAATATACGAGCAGTACTTC.